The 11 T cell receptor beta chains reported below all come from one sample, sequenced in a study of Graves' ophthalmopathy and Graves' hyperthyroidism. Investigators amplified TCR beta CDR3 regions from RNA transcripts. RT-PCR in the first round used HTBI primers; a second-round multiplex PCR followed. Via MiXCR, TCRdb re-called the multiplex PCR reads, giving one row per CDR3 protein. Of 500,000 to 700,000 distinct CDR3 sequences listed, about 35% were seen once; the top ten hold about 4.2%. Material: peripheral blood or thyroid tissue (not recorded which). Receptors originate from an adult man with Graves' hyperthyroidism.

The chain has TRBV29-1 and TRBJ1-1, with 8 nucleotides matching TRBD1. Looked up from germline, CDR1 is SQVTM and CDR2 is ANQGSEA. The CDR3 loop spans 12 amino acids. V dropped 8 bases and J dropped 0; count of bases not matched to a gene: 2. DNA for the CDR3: TGCAGCTACAGGGGGGTGAACACTGAAGCTTTCTTT. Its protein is CSYRGVNTEAFF.

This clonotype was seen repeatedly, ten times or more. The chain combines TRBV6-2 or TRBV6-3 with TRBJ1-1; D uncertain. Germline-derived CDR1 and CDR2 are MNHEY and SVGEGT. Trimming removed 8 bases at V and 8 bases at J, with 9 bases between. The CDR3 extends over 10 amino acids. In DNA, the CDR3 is TGTGCCAGCGGTGACATCGAAGCTTTCTTT. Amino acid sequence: CASGDIEAFF.

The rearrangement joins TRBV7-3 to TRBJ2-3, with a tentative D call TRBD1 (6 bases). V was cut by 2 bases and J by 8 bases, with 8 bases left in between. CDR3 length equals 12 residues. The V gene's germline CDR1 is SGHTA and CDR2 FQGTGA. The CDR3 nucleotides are TGTGCCAGCAGCTTAGAGGGGGTTACGCAGTATTTT. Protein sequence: CASSLEGVTQYF.

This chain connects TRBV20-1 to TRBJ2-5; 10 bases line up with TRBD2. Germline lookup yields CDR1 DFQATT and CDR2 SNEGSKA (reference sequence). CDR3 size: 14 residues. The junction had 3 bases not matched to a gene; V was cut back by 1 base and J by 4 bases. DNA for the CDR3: TGCAGTGCTAGAGTCCCTAGCGGGAGAGAGACCCAGTACTTC. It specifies CSARVPSGRETQYF.

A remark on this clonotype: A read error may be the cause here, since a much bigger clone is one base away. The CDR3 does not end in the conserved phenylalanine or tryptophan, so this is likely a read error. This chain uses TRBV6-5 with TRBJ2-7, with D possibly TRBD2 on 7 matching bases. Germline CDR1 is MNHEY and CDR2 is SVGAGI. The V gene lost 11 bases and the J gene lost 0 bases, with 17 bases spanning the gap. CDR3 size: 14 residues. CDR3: CASRGAGRSYEQYL. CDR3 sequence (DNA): TGTGCCTCCCGGGGGGCGGGTCGCTCCTACGAGCAGTACCTC.

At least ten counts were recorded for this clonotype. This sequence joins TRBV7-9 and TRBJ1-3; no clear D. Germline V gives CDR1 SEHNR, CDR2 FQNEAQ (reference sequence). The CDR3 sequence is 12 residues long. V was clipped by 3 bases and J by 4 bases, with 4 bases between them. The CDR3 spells CASSLQGNTIYF. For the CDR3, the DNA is TGTGCCAGCAGCTTGCAGGGAAACACCATATATTTT.

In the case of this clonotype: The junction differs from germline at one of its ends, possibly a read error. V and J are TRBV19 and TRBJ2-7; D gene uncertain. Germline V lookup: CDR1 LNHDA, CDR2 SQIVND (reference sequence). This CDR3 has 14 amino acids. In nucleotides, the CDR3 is TGTGCCAGTAGTATCCTTGGCGGTGCCTACGAGCAGTGCTTC. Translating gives CASSILGGAYEQCF.

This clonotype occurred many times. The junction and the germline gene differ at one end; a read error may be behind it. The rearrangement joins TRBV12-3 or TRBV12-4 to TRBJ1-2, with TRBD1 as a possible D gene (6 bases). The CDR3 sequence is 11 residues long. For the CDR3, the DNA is TGTGCCAGCAGTCGGGGGGGCCCTCATCACTTC. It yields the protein CASSRGGPHHF.

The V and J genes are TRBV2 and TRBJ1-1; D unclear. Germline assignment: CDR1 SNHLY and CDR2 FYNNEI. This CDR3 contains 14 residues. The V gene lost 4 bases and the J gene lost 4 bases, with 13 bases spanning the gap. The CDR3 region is CASSVDNSITEAFF. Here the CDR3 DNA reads TGTGCCAGCAGTGTCGACAACTCCATCACTGAAGCTTTCTTT. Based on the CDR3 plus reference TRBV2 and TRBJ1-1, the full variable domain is EPEVTQTPSHQVTQMGQEVILRCVPISNHLYFYWYRQILGQKVEFLVSFYNNEISEKSEIFDDQFSVERPDGSNFTLKIRSTKLEDSAMYFCASSVDNSITEAFFGQGTRLTVV.

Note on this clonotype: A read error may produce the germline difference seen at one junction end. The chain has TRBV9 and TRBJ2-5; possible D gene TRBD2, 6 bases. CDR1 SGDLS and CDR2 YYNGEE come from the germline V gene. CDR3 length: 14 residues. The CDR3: CASSVGGAQKTQYF. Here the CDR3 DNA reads TGTGCCAGCAGCGTAGGCGGGGCCCAAAAGACCCAGTACTTC.

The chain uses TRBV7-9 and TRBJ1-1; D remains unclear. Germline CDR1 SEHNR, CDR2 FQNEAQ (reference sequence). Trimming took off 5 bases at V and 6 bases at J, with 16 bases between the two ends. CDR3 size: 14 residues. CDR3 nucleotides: TGTGCCAGCAGCCCCCCCGTATTGGAGGCTGAAGCTTTCTTT. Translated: CASSPPVLEAEAFF.